The 10 T cell receptor beta chains presented below share a single source sample, sequenced in a study of cytomegalovirus exposure and HLA in healthy donors. The table came from immunoSEQ multiplex PCR; TCRdb's copy has only in-frame clones and leaves some out. This sample has 100,000 or so clones, with roughly 87% found just once. The sample comprised PBMCs. The receptors were sampled from a woman in her thirties in good health and CMV-seronegative.

This sequence joins TRBV28 and TRBJ1-5, with 7 bases that match TRBD1. Per the germline V gene, CDR1 is MDHEN and CDR2 is SYDVKM. Germline trimming cut 5 bases from V and 4 bases from J; bases unmatched to any gene: 8. CDR3 length: 15 amino acids. The CDR3 bases are TGTGCCAGCAGTCAAGGACAGGCATCGAATCAGCCCCAGCATTTT. This encodes CASSQGQASNQPQHF. The variable domain in full, with the rest retrieved from reference TRBV28 and TRBJ1-5, is DVKVTQSSRYLVKRTGEKVFLECVQDMDHENMFWYRQDPGLGLRLIYFSYDVKMKEKGDIPEGYSVSREKKERFSLILESASTNQTSMYLCASSQGQASNQPQHFGDGTRLSIL.

V and J are TRBV21-1 and TRBJ1-3; TRBD1 reflects the table's D call only, with no check against the DNA. TRBV21-1 represents a pseudogene. This CDR3 spans 15 amino acids. The CDR3 sequence: CASSNGDKAGNTIYF. The CDR3 nucleotides read TGTGCCAGCAGCAACGGGGACAAGGCTGGAAACACCATATATTTT.

This chain uses TRBV29-1 with TRBJ2-1; D might be TRBD1 (6 bases). Germline lookup yields CDR1 SQVTM and CDR2 ANQGSEA. With 7 bases removed from V and 3 bases from J, the gap between germline ends came to 16 bases. The CDR3 is 14 residues long. The CDR3 reads CSAKQGRYYNEQFF. The DNA for the CDR3 is TGCAGCGCAAAACAGGGAAGATACTACAATGAGCAGTTCTTC.

This sequence joins TRBV6-6 and TRBJ1-1; D unclear. The CDR3 length is 15 residues. The germline V gene encodes CDR1 MNHNY and CDR2 SVGAGI (reference sequence). The V end lost 6 bases, the J end lost 0 bases, and 14 bases lay between the germline ends. Here the CDR3 reads CASSPRARLNTEAFF. In DNA form, the CDR3 reads TGTGCCAGCAGCCCCCGTGCTAGGTTGAACACTGAAGCTTTCTTT.

This chain connects TRBV15 to TRBJ2-1; TRBD1 is a possible D gene (5 bases). This CDR3 region has 13 residues. CDR1 and CDR2 from the germline V gene are LNHNV and YYDKDF (reference sequence). Trimming took off 1 base at V and 12 bases at J, with 13 bases between the two ends. CDR3 in amino acids: CATSRVVGVGQFF. CDR3 nucleotide sequence: TGTGCCACCAGCAGAGTTGTAGGGGTCGGGCAGTTCTTC.

This chain uses TRBV28 with TRBJ2-7; 11 bases are a match to TRBD2. The V and J ends lost 4 bases and 3 bases, in that order; junction bases with no gene match: 5. There are 15 residues in the CDR3. Germline assignment: CDR1 MDHEN and CDR2 SYDVKM. CDR3 protein: CASSSPGTSGYEQYF. As DNA, the CDR3 is TGTGCCAGCAGTTCGCCCGGGACTAGCGGCTACGAGCAGTACTTC. Full variable domain (remainder filled in from reference TRBV28 and TRBJ2-7): DVKVTQSSRYLVKRTGEKVFLECVQDMDHENMFWYRQDPGLGLRLIYFSYDVKMKEKGDIPEGYSVSREKKERFSLILESASTNQTSMYLCASSSPGTSGYEQYFGPGTRLTVT.

The chain is built from TRBV6-6 and TRBJ2-1; 9 bases align to TRBD2. The germline V gene has CDR1 MNHNY and CDR2 SVGAGI (reference sequence). Germline trimming cut 4 bases from V and 6 bases from J; bases unmatched to any gene: 7. There are 15 residues in the CDR3. Here the CDR3 DNA reads TGTGCCAGCAGTTCCCCCGGGACTAGCCTCAATGAGCAGTTCTTC. Translation: CASSSPGTSLNEQFF.

This clone was recorded only once. This chain uses TRBV14 with TRBJ1-2, with TRBD1 matching 9 bases. The CDR3 runs 16 residues. J lost 4 bases, V lost 1 base, and 7 bases had no gene match. Germline V gene data show CDR1 as SGHDN and CDR2 as FVKESK. The CDR3: CASSQGPTGGSYGYTF. CDR3 coding DNA: TGTGCCAGCAGCCAAGGGCCGACAGGGGGATCCTATGGCTACACCTTC.

The chain combines TRBV5-5 with TRBJ2-7; D may be TRBD2 (6 bases). The ends were cut back, 4 bases at V and 8 bases at J, with 19 bases in the middle. This CDR3 has 14 residues. From germline, CDR1 is SGHKS and CDR2 YYEKEE (reference sequence). CDR3 bases: TGTGCCAGCAGCCACGGGACTCCCGCGGGTCAGCAGTACTTC. This encodes CASSHGTPAGQQYF.

This clone turned up a few times. One junction end does not reproduce the germline sequence, and a read error may be involved. The chain couples TRBV2 to TRBJ2-1; D is ambiguous. Germline CDR1 is SNHLY and CDR2 is FYNNEI. CDR3 length: 13 amino acids. The DNA of the CDR3 is TGTGCCAGCAGAGAAGGGCCCAGCAATGAGCAGTTCTTC. It translates to CASREGPSNEQFF. The whole variable domain, filled in from reference TRBV2 and TRBJ2-1, reads EPEVTQTPSHQVTQMGQEVILRCVPISNHLYFYWYRQILGQKVEFLVSFYNNEISEKSEIFDDQFSVERPDGSNFTLKIRSTKLEDSAMYFCASREGPSNEQFFGPGTRLTVL.